The text below deals with one T cell receptor beta chain. The antigen remains undetermined. This sample is drawn from a study of vaccination and CD4 T cells after COVID-19. For the study at large: Post-vaccine sampling followed dose two by a median approximately 74 days (range 14 to 241). Study-level findings and limits: Looking at convalescent patients, a median roughly 90% of reactive clones were present only post-vaccination.

The sample's treatment: roughly ten-day PBMC culture with coronavirus spike peptide pools or control peptides (ViraFEST assay). Peptide pools at 9.5 to 10 ug/ml stimulated two million PBMCs per well with 10 IU/ml IL-2. Cultured CD4+ T-cell DNA underwent Oncomine TCR Beta short-read sequencing. TCRdb used MiXCR to reprocess the PCR reads, holding one entry per CDR3 protein. The sample gives some 5,300 distinct CDR3 sequences, 40% to 45% of which show up once; around 35% is in the top ten. Deletions cut 6 bases from V and 9 bases from J, with 12 bases between. Germline values: CDR1 MNHNS, CDR2 SASEGT. The CDR3 contains 12 residues.

This chain joins TRBV6-1 and TRBJ2-1; a weak D match, TRBD1 (6 bases). The sample consisted of CD4+ T cells from blood, cultured in vitro. This sequence originates from a human donor who had recovered from COVID-19. CDR3 nucleotides: TGTGCCAGCAGATGGGGGCCCAGTGAGCAGTTCTTC. This sequence encodes CASRWGPSEQFF.